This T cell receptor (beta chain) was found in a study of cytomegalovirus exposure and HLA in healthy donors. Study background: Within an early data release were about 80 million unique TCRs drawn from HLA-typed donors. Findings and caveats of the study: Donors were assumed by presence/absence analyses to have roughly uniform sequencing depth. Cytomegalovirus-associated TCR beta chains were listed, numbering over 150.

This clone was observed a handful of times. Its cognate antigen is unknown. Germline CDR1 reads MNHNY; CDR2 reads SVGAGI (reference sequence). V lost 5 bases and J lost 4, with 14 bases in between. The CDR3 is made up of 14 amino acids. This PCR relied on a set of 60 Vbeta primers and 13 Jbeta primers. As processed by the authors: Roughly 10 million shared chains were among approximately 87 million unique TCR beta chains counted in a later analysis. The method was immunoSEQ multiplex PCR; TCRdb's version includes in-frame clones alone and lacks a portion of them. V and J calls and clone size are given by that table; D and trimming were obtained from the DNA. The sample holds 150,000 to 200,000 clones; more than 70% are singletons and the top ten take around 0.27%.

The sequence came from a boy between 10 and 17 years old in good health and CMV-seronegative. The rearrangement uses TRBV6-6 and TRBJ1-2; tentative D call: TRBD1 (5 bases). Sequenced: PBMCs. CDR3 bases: TGTGCCAGCAGTGTTACGTCGGGGGGCTATGGCTACACCTTC. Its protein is CASSVTSGGYGYTF.